The 11 T cell receptor beta chains listed next were all sequenced from one sample in a study of T cell changes during pregnancy in multiple sclerosis. Profiled with immunoSEQ multiplex PCR; TCRdb holds only in-frame clones, not every one. The data show tens of thousands of clones, about nine tenths seen once. Material: peripheral blood, obtained in the first trimester of pregnancy. The origin of the receptors is a female donor in good health, enrolled as a control in a pregnancy study.

This rearrangement joins TRBV28 to TRBJ1-1, with a possible D match to TRBD1 (6 bases). The ends were cut back, 3 bases at V and 4 bases at J, with 12 bases in the middle. This CDR3 has 14 amino acids. Germline V gene lookup returns CDR1 MDHEN and CDR2 SYDVKM. DNA of the CDR3: TGTGCCAGCAGTTTTGTGAGGGGGACCACTGAAGCTTTCTTT. It specifies CASSFVRGTTEAFF. Full variable domain (outside the CDR3, taken from reference TRBV28 and TRBJ1-1): DVKVTQSSRYLVKRTGEKVFLECVQDMDHENMFWYRQDPGLGLRLIYFSYDVKMKEKGDIPEGYSVSREKKERFSLILESASTNQTSMYLCASSFVRGTTEAFFGQGTRLTVV.

This clone was recorded once. The rearrangement joins TRBV11-2 to TRBJ1-4; a possible D gene is TRBD1 (6 bases). Trimming removed 4 bases at V and 7 bases at J, with 19 bases between. Germline V gene lookup returns CDR1 SGHAT and CDR2 FQNNGV. This CDR3 has 16 amino acids. Here the CDR3 DNA reads TGTGCCAGCAGCTCGGTAGGGGGGGTACCTGGTGAAAAACTGTTTTTT. This codes for CASSSVGGVPGEKLFF.

The chain combines TRBV4-1 with TRBJ1-3; possibly TRBD1 for D (5 bases). This CDR3 contains 16 residues. The germline gives CDR1 MGHRA, CDR2 YSYEKL. Trimming took off 6 bases at V and 1 base at J, with 16 bases between the two ends. The CDR3 spells CASRRESRDSGNTIYF. CDR3 in DNA: TGCGCCAGCAGAAGAGAGAGCAGGGATTCTGGAAACACCATATATTTT.

The chain combines TRBV13 with TRBJ1-1; D unclear. The length of the CDR3 is 14 residues. Trimming left V 5 bases short and J 0 bases short, with 10 bases between. Looked up from germline, CDR1 is PRHDT and CDR2 is FYEKMQ (reference sequence). The CDR3 region has the DNA TGTGCCAGCAGCCCAGGACTCATGAACACTGAAGCTTTCTTT. Translating gives CASSPGLMNTEAFF. Supplemented by reference TRBV13 and TRBJ1-1, the full variable domain reads AAGVIQSPRHLIKEKRETATLKCYPIPRHDTVYWYQQGPGQDPQFLISFYEKMQSDKGSIPDRFSAQQFSDYHSELNMSSLELGDSALYFCASSPGLMNTEAFFGQGTRLTVV.

The chain uses TRBV10-3 and TRBJ2-7; 11 bases are a match to TRBD2. V was clipped by 0 bases and J by 7 bases; unmatched bases: 8. This CDR3 spans 16 amino acids. The germline gives CDR1 ENHRY, CDR2 SYGVKD. This CDR3 is CAISESVAGGQGEQYF. DNA of the CDR3: TGTGCCATCAGTGAGTCGGTAGCGGGGGGGCAAGGGGAGCAGTACTTC.

The chain uses TRBV7-2 and TRBJ1-5; D gene ambiguous. The CDR3 runs 14 residues. Germline V gene data show CDR1 as SGHTA and CDR2 as FQGNSA. V gave up 3 bases and J gave up 6 bases, with 12 bases separating them. The CDR3 DNA reads TGTGCCAGCAGCTTTACACGCCCGGGTCAGCCCCAGCATTTT. It encodes CASSFTRPGQPQHF.

The chain employs TRBV6-5 and TRBJ1-4; 7 nucleotides match TRBD1. Germline V gives CDR1 MNHEY, CDR2 SVGAGI. This CDR3 comprises 12 residues. With 4 bases clipped from V and 16 bases from J, the junction kept 9 bases outside the gene matches. As DNA, the CDR3 is TGTGCCAGCAGTTCTCCGGGACAGAGGCCGTTTTTT. It codes for CASSSPGQRPFF.

CDR3 amino acids: CASSPRGGWQLFF. The CDR3 DNA is TGTGCCAGCAGCCCAAGGGGAGGGTGGCAACTGTTTTTT. The V and J genes are TRBV7-2 and TRBJ1-4, with D possibly being TRBD1 (5 bases). This CDR3 contains 13 residues. CDR1 is SGHTA and CDR2 is FQGNSA in the germline V gene. Trimming removed 5 bases from V and 12 bases from J, with 16 bases in between.

This chain joins TRBV11-3 and TRBJ1-1; D is ambiguous. Germline CDR1 reads SGHNT; CDR2 reads YENEEA. The CDR3 covers 15 residues. V lost 2 bases, J lost 6 bases, and 16 bases lay in between. CDR3 sequence: CASSLFKLAGAEAFF. The CDR3 region has the DNA TGTGCCAGCAGCTTATTCAAATTGGCGGGTGCTGAAGCTTTCTTT.

The chain employs TRBV9 and TRBJ1-1; maybe TRBD1 (6 bases). The V end was cut by 3 bases, the J end by 4 bases, with 13 bases between. The CDR3 is 14 residues long. Germline loops: CDR1 SGDLS, CDR2 YYNGEE. CDR3 bases: TGTGCCAGCAGCGCCCTACAGGGCCCCACTGAAGCTTTCTTT. It is translated as CASSALQGPTEAFF.

The chain recombines TRBV5-6 with TRBJ1-5; no clear D gene. Germline CDR1 is SGHDT and CDR2 is YYEEEE. This CDR3 spans 14 amino acids. V was clipped by 2 bases and J by 1 base, with 7 bases between them. For the CDR3, the DNA is TGTGCCAGCAGCTTCCGAGGCAGCAATCAGCCCCAGCATTTT. Protein sequence: CASSFRGSNQPQHF.